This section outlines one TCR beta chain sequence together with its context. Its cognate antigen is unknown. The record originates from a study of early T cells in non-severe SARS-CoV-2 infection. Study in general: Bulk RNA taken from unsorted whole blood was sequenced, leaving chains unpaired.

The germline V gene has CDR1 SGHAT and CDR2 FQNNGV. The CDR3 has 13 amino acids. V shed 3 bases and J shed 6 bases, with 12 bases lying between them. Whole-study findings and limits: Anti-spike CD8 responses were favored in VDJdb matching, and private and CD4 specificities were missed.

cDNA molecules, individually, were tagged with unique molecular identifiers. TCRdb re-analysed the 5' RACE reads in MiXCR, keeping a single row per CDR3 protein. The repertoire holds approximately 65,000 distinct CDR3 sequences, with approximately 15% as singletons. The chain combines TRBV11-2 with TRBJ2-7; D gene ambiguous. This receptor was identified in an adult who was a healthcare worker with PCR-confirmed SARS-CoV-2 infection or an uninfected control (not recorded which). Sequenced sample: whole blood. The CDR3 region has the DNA TGTGCCAGCAGCTTTGGGTCCCCCGGCGAGCAGTACTTC. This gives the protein CASSFGSPGEQYF.